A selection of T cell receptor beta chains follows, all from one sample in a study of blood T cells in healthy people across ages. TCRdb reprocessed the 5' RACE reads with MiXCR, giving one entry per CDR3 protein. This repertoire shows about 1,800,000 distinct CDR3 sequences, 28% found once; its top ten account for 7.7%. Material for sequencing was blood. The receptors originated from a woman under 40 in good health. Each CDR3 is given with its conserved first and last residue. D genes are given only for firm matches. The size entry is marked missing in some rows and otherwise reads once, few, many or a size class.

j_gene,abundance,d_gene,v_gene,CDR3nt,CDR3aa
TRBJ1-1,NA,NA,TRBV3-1,TGTGCCAGCAGCCAACGGGGTCCGATGAACACTGAAGCTTTCTTT,CASSQRGPMNTEAFF
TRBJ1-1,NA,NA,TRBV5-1,TGCGCCAGCTCGGACATTCCTATGAACACTGAAGCTTTCTTT,CASSDIPMNTEAFF
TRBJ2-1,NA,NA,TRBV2,TGTGCCAGCAGGGCCCTGAAGGGGGACAATGAGCAGTTCTTC,CASRALKGDNEQFF
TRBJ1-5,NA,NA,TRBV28,TGTGCCAGCAGTTTCGACAGGTTCAATCAGCCCCAGCATTTT,CASSFDRFNQPQHF
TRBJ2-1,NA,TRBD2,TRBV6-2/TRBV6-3,TGTGCCAGCAGTTACAGCGGGGGGAGTCCCAATGAGCAGTTCTTC,CASSYSGGSPNEQFF
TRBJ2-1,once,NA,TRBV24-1,TGTGCCACCAGGGGAGGAAGTAGGCAGTTCTTC,CATRGGSRQFF
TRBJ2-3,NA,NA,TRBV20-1,TGCAGTGCTATGGACAGTTCGGTAGATACGCAGTATTTT,CSAMDSSVDTQYF
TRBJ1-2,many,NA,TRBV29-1,TGCAGCGTTCTCCGGGAGGGGCTTGAATATGGCTACACCTTC,CSVLREGLEYGYTF
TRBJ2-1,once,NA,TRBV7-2,TGTGCCAGCAGCTTAGAGGTGGGATTCGGGGAGACCCAGTTCTTC,CASSLEVGFGETQFF
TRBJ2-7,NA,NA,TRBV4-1,TGCGCCAGCAGCCCGCGACTGGATTTAGAGCAGTACTTC,CASSPRLDLEQYF
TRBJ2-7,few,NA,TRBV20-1,TGCAGTGCTAGAGATCCCCATCGCGAAGAGCAGTACTTC,CSARDPHREEQYF
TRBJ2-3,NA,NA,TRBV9,TGTGCCATCCGGCACGTCCCGGGTACGCAGTATTTT,CAIRHVPGTQYF
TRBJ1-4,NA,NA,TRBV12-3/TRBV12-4,TGTGCCGGCAGACCACAGGGAACTAATGAAAAACTGTTTTTT,CAGRPQGTNEKLFF
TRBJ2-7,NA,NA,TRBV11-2,TGTGCCAGCAGTGGGGAGGGGACAGACTCCTACAATGAGCAGTACTTC,CASSGEGTDSYNEQYF
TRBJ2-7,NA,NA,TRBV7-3,TGTGCCAGCAGCTTATTATTCGGGCACGAGCAGTACTTC,CASSLLFGHEQYF
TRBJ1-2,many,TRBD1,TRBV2,TGTGCCAGCAAGGCGGGACAGTACTATGGCTACACCTTC,CASKAGQYYGYTF
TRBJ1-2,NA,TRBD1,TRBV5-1,TGCGCCAGCAGCTTGGGAGGGGGCGATGGCTATGGCTACACCTTC,CASSLGGGDGYGYTF
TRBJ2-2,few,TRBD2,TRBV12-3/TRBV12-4,TGTGCCAGCAGTTCTCGACCCGGGGGGGCTACCGGGGAGCTGTTTTTT,CASSSRPGGATGELFF
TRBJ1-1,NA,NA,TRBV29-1,TGCAGCGTTATTTTGGGCTCTCTCGCTTTCTTT,CSVILGSLAFF
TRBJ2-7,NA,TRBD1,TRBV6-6,TGTGCCAGCAGGCCTGGACAGGGAGAGGACGAGCAGTACTTC,CASRPGQGEDEQYF
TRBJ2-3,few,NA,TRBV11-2,TGTGCCAGCAGCTCCCCGAGATACGCAGTATTT,CASSSPRYAVF
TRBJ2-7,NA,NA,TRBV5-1,TGCGCCAGCAGCCTGGTCGCCGAAATAGACCACGAGCAGTACTTC,CASSLVAEIDHEQYF
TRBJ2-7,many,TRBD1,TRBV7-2,TGTGCCAGCAGCTTTGGACAGGGAACCGAGCAGTACTTC,CASSFGQGTEQYF
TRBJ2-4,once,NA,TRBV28,TGTGCCAGCAGTAGCTCACAGTTACCACTAGCCAAAAACATTCAGTACTTC,CASSSSQLPLAKNIQYF
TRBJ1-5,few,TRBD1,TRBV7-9,TGTGCCAGCACTCGGACAGGGTCTAGCAATCAGCCCCAGCATTTT,CASTRTGSSNQPQHF
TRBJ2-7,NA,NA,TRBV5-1,TGCGCCAGCAGCCTCCCCACAGGCTCGGGCGAGCAGTACTTC,CASSLPTGSGEQYF
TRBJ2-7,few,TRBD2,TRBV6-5,TGTGCCAGCAGTTACAGGGTAGCGGGCGGGGGCGAGCAGTACTTC,CASSYRVAGGGEQYF
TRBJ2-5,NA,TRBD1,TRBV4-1,TGCGCCAGCAGCCAAGGCCTCAGGGGGCGGACTCCCCCTATGACCCAGTACTTC,CASSQGLRGRTPPMTQYF